The entry that follows covers one TCR beta chain sequence. What antigen it recognizes has not been identified. One base away there is no much larger clone; base qualities are not given. The immunoSEQ Assay, a bias-controlled multiplex PCR, was used to amplify TCRbeta CDR3 regions from genomic DNA. The original methods were these. Nucleated cell counts per sample were estimated from amplification of reference gene primers within the assay. To quantify the absolute abundance of each unique TCRbeta CDR3 rearrangement, sequence reads were collapsed and filtered. For each sample, productive Simpson clonality was calculated as the square root of Simpson's diversity index over productive rearrangements. TCRdb stores this immuneACCESS table with in-frame sequences only. Part of the clones is absent; in the studies checked, under half of the shortfall reflects unresolved V genes, and no reason is known for the rest. V and J calls and clone size follow that table, whereas D and trimming were derived from the DNA. This sample comprises around 290,000 clones, more than 75% of them detected only once. The leading ten clones occupy 7.8% of the sample.

The sample comes from a study of blood T cell repertoires in COVID-19 (dated by TCRdb to 2020 to 2021). With regard to the full study: Collaborator samples came from the United States, Italy and Spain and covered acute and convalescent phases of COVID-19. The prospective study material was composed of cDNA or gDNA derived from T cells, B-cell-depleted T cells, or PBMCs. The dataset comprised deeply sampled blood TCRbeta repertoires from subjects exposed to, actively infected with, or recovered from COVID-19. The repertoires were released in a freely available public database meant as a resource for research on the immune response to SARS-CoV-2. The samples were drawn from two sources: the first 160 participants of the ongoing ImmuneRACE study, and some 1,300 subjects contributed by 6 global collaborators. The sample metadata nearly always contained a de-identified subject ID, COVID-19 status, age in years and sex. Where available, HLA class I and class II types were obtained from metadata supplied by the sample provider rather than from assay-based typing. The investigation overall reported the following: The amount of clinical and demographic metadata varied by source and participant and was provided uncurated.

V is pruned by 4 bases and J by 4 bases, leaving 13 bases of the junction without a gene match. Taken from the germline V gene, the CDR1 and CDR2 loops are MDHEN and SYDVKM. The CDR3 goes from the cysteine to the phenylalanine over 16 residues. The entry retains the CDR3 DNA only, 48 bases that are in frame from base 1. Samples from volunteer blood donors who had recovered from COVID-19 were contributed by a second Seattle source. Each collaborating institution followed its own protocols to collect whole blood in K2EDTA tubes. For TCRbeta analysis, collaborator samples were shipped as frozen whole blood, as isolated PBMCs, or as DNA extracted from either sample type.

The receptor chain draws on TRBV28 and TRBJ2-7; 7 bases in between match TRBD1. The sequenced sample was peripheral blood. The origin of this receptor is a woman in her forties or fifties who had recovered from COVID-19. The nucleotides read TGTGCCAGCAGTTCCCCCTATAGACAGGGAAAATACGAGCAGTACTTC. It specifies CASSSPYRQGKYEQYF.